This T cell receptor beta chain came from a study of technical replicates of blood from several donors. Germline assignment: CDR1 SGHTA and CDR2 FQGTGA. The CDR3 length is 15 residues. Trimming removed 4 bases from V and 4 bases from J, with 14 bases in between. This clone was seen once. TCRdb's table, derived via immunoSEQ multiplex PCR, lists solely in-frame clones and lacks some. The table lists tens of thousands of clones, around 94% of them singletons. Sequences were obtained from T cells isolated from PBMCs. The receptor's source is a human donor in good health. The chain employs TRBV7-3 and TRBJ2-1; D perhaps matches TRBD1 (7 bases). The CDR3 spells CASSSLTGTYNEQFF. The DNA for the CDR3 is TGTGCCAGCAGCTCCCTGACAGGGACTTACAATGAGCAGTTCTTC. Supplemented by reference TRBV7-3 and TRBJ2-1, the full variable domain reads GAGVSQTPSNKVTEKGKYVELRCDPISGHTALYWYRQSLGQGPEFLIYFQGTGAADDSGLPNDRFFAVRPEGSVSTLKIQRTERGDSAVYLCASSSLTGTYNEQFFGPGTRLTVL.